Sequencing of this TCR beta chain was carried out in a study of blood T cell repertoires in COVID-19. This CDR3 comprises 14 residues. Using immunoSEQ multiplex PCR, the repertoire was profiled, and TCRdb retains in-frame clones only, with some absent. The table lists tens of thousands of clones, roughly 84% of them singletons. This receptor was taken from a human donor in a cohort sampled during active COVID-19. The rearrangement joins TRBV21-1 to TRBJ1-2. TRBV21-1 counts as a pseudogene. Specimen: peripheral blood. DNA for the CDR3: TGTGCCAGCAGCAAAGATCCCGGGGTCCATGGCTACACCTTC. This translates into CASSKDPGVHGYTF.